This TCR beta chain is drawn from a study of identical twins. Study outcomes and limitations: Out-of-frame TCR alpha sharing in monozygotic twins exceeded recombination model predictions.

This clonotype was counted only a few times. Its antigen remains unidentified. Addition of a universal primer site occurred through template switching, and cDNA carried unique molecular identifiers. TCRdb itself ran the 5' RACE reads through MiXCR, one entry per CDR3 protein. This sample has a few hundred thousand distinct CDR3 sequences; 6.5% to 9.5% occur once, and the top ten carry roughly 3.1%. V shed 2 bases and J shed 1 base, with 24 bases lying between them. This CDR3 comprises 19 residues. Germline V gene lookup returns CDR1 SGHAT and CDR2 FQNNGV. The sample also formed part of further work on yellow fever vaccine responses in identical twins.

This chain joins TRBV11-2 and TRBJ2-7; D might be TRBD1 (5 bases). The clonotype was recovered from a woman in her late teens or twenties in good health. Material for sequencing was CD8+ T cells sorted from blood. CDR3 DNA sequence: TGTGCCAGCAGCTTAAGGGTAGTTACTACGACAGACCCATCCTACGAGCAGTACTTC. Its protein product is CASSLRVVTTTDPSYEQYF.